Below, 23 T cell receptor beta chains from the same sample are listed, as sequenced in a study of shared clonotypes between healthy human individuals. Assay: immunoSEQ multiplex PCR; the TCRdb copy retains only in-frame clones and omits some. The data contain almost 750,000 clones, just under 75% of them singletons. The sample was memory CD4+ T cells sorted from blood. The subset is: CD45RA-negative fraction. The receptor set was obtained from a woman in her 30s in good health.

The V call is TRBV7-9, the J call TRBJ2-3, with 7 nucleotides matching TRBD1. This CDR3 has 16 amino acids. Germline CDR1 reads SEHNR; CDR2 reads FQNEAQ (reference sequence). Trimming took 5 bases from V and 1 from J; bases not matched to a gene: 9. CDR3 protein: CASSHSGGQGTDTQYF. DNA of the CDR3: TGTGCCAGCAGCCATTCGGGCGGACAGGGCACAGATACGCAGTATTTT.

The chain carries TRBV2 and TRBJ2-7; unclear D gene. This CDR3 spans 14 amino acids. V lost 5 bases, J lost 0 bases, and 11 bases lay in between. CDR1 and CDR2 (germline): SNHLY, FYNNEI. The CDR3 sequence: CASSPSVTSYEQYF. The CDR3 DNA is TGTGCCAGCAGTCCGAGCGTAACCTCCTACGAGCAGTACTTC.

The V call is TRBV15, the J call TRBJ2-5; D unclear. Germline assignment: CDR1 LNHNV and CDR2 YYDKDF (reference sequence). This CDR3 spans 13 amino acids. V was shortened by 7 bases and J by 0 bases, with 9 bases between the two germline ends. CDR3 DNA sequence: TGTGCCACCACCACAGAGTACCAAGAGACCCAGTACTTC. It translates to CATTTEYQETQYF.

The V gene is TRBV18, the J gene TRBJ1-3; D gene ambiguous. The germline V gene encodes CDR1 KGHSH and CDR2 LQKENI. The CDR3 length is 20 residues. Trimming removed 3 bases at V and 0 bases at J, with 24 bases between. The CDR3 DNA reads TGTGCCAGCTCACCCCGGCCCGGCAGTCGACTAACAACCTCTGGAAACACCATATATTTT. Protein sequence: CASSPRPGSRLTTSGNTIYF.

The genes are TRBV7-8 and TRBJ2-1, with unresolved D. Germline V lookup: CDR1 SGHVS, CDR2 FQNEAQ. The CDR3 has 15 amino acids. Trimming stripped 5 bases from V and 3 bases from J, with 14 bases between. The CDR3 coding sequence is TGTGCCAGCAGCCGACACGACCCCCTCTACAATGAGCAGTTCTTC. It encodes CASSRHDPLYNEQFF.

The J gene is TRBJ2-1, the V gene TRBV2, with a possible D match to TRBD1 (6 bases). V was shortened by 6 bases and J by 5 bases, with 17 bases between the two germline ends. Germline CDR1 and CDR2: SNHLY and FYNNEI. The CDR3 contains 15 residues. The CDR3 here is CASRGERGSNNEQFF. CDR3 in DNA: TGTGCCAGCAGGGGGGAGAGGGGGTCCAACAATGAGCAGTTCTTC. The full variable domain, with the rest looked up from reference TRBV2 and TRBJ2-1, is EPEVTQTPSHQVTQMGQEVILRCVPISNHLYFYWYRQILGQKVEFLVSFYNNEISEKSEIFDDQFSVERPDGSNFTLKIRSTKLEDSAMYFCASRGERGSNNEQFFGPGTRLTVL.

This clone was picked up a small number of times. The V and J genes are TRBV28 and TRBJ1-2; D is unclear. The germline CDR1 and CDR2 sequences are MDHEN and SYDVKM. Trimming removed 1 base at V and 4 bases at J, with 4 bases between. CDR3 length: 12 amino acids. The CDR3 DNA follows: TGTGCCAGCAGTTTATATGGCTATGGCTACACCTTC. Translation: CASSLYGYGYTF.

The chain is built from TRBV7-9 and TRBJ2-3; no firm D call. There are 14 residues in the CDR3. Trimming left V 1 base short and J 3 bases short, with 8 bases between. CDR1 is SEHNR and CDR2 is FQNEAQ in the germline V gene (reference sequence). CDR3 loop: CASSLVGGTDTQYF. CDR3 coding DNA: TGTGCCAGCAGCTTAGTAGGTGGAACAGATACGCAGTATTTT.

V is TRBV30 and J is TRBJ1-5; 8 bases fit TRBD1. Germline assignment: CDR1 GTSNPN and CDR2 SVGIG (reference sequence). J gave up 2 bases and V 4 bases, and 1 base lay outside the gene matches. This CDR3 comprises 13 residues. The CDR3: CAWTGGGNQPQHF. The CDR3 region has the DNA TGTGCCTGGACAGGGGGCGGCAATCAGCCCCAGCATTTT. Drawing the rest from reference TRBV30 and TRBJ1-5, the complete variable domain is SQTIHQWPATLVQPVGSPLSLECTVEGTSNPNLYWYRQAAGRGLQLLFYSVGIGQISSEVPQNLSASRPQDRQFILSSKKLLLSDSGFYLCAWTGGGNQPQHFGDGTRLSIL.

Notes on this clone: A much larger clone lies one base from this, so it may be a read error. V and J are TRBV18 and TRBJ1-5; D perhaps matches TRBD1 (6 bases). Trimming cost V 7 bases and J 5 bases, with 15 bases left between them. The CDR3 totals 14 residues. The V gene's germline CDR1 is KGHSH and CDR2 LQKENI. The CDR3: CASLLTGRDQPQHF. CDR3 DNA: TGTGCCAGCTTGCTAACAGGGAGGGATCAGCCCCAGCATTTT.

This chain uses TRBV28 with TRBJ2-7; no clear D. Germline loops: CDR1 MDHEN, CDR2 SYDVKM. V dropped 2 bases and J dropped 7 bases, with 18 bases sitting between them. This CDR3 comprises 15 residues. CDR3 in amino acids: CASSLPPMRRQEQYF. The CDR3 DNA reads as TGTGCCAGCAGTTTACCCCCCATGAGGCGGCAGGAGCAGTACTTC.

The chain has TRBV5-1 and TRBJ1-3, with 7 bases aligning to TRBD1. J gave up 4 bases and V 0 bases, and 7 bases lay outside the gene matches. Germline V gene data show CDR1 as SGHRS and CDR2 as YFSETQ. The CDR3 runs 16 residues. The CDR3 DNA reads TGCGCCAGCAGCTTGGCGGGACAGCGACTCGGAAACACCATATATTTT. Protein product: CASSLAGQRLGNTIYF.

Only a few counts were recorded for this clone. This chain links TRBV9 with TRBJ2-5; the D is unclear. Germline CDR1 reads SGDLS; CDR2 reads YYNGEE. The CDR3 loop spans 14 amino acids. Trimming took 0 bases from V and 1 from J, leaving 7 bases between them. The CDR3 DNA is TGTGCCAGCAGCGTAGGTCCAACCCAAGAGACCCAGTACTTC. It translates to CASSVGPTQETQYF.

Turning to this clone: The identical CDR3 is also encoded by other nucleotide sequences in the sample. The gene calls are TRBV9 and TRBJ2-3; 10 bases agree with TRBD2. This CDR3 comprises 15 residues. CDR1 is SGDLS and CDR2 is YYNGEE in the germline V gene. The ends lost 2 bases at V and 1 base at J; junction bases unmatched: 1. The chain's CDR3 is CASSVSGRGTDTQYF. CDR3 nucleotide sequence: TGTGCCAGCAGCGTCAGCGGGAGGGGCACAGATACGCAGTATTTT. Looking up the rest from reference TRBV9 and TRBJ2-3 gives the full variable domain: DSGVTQTPKHLITATGQRVTLRCSPRSGDLSVYWYQQSLDQGLQFLIQYYNGEERAKGNILERFSAQQFPDLHSELNLSSLELGDSALYFCASSVSGRGTDTQYFGPGTRLTVL.

Of note for this clone: The same CDR3 also results from other DNA sequences found in this sample. The chain uses TRBV28 and TRBJ2-7; D possibly corresponds to TRBD1 (5 bases). The germline gives CDR1 MDHEN, CDR2 SYDVKM. There are 12 residues in the CDR3. V was pared by 3 bases and J by 6 bases, with 9 bases between. As DNA, the CDR3 is TGTGCCAGCAGTTTTCTGCAGGGCGAGCAGTACTTC. This sequence encodes CASSFLQGEQYF.

The V gene is TRBV6-5, the J gene TRBJ2-3; D gene ambiguous. CDR3 length: 15 residues. The germline V gene encodes CDR1 MNHEY and CDR2 SVGAGI. V was clipped by 0 bases and J by 2 bases, with 9 bases between them. CDR3 DNA: TGTGCCAGCAGTTACTCGGAGTACTCCACAGATACGCAGTATTTT. Its translation is CASSYSEYSTDTQYF.

The V gene is TRBV25-1, the J gene TRBJ1-2; D remains unclear. The CDR3 sequence is 13 residues long. Germline CDR1 reads MGHDK; CDR2 reads SYGVNS. Deletions cut 3 bases from V and 1 base from J, with 6 bases between. As DNA, the CDR3 is TGTGCCAGCAGTGACACCAATAACTATGGCTACACCTTC. Translated: CASSDTNNYGYTF.

The chain combines TRBV15 with TRBJ2-2, with a weak D call TRBD1 (5 bases). The germline V gene has CDR1 LNHNV and CDR2 YYDKDF (reference sequence). This CDR3 is built from 13 residues. Trimming pared 5 bases from V and 3 bases from J, leaving 7 bases between. The CDR3 DNA reads TGTGCCACCAGCGCAGGGTACACCGGGGAGCTGTTTTTT. Amino acid sequence: CATSAGYTGELFF.

This clone was recorded once. A much bigger clone sits one base away, suggesting this may be a read error. The sample holds other DNA sequences that translate to the same CDR3. The J gene is TRBJ2-5, the V gene TRBV20-1; the D is unclear. Germline lookup yields CDR1 DFQATT and CDR2 SNEGSKA (reference sequence). This CDR3 is 10 amino acids long. V dropped 3 bases and J dropped 1 base, with 0 bases sitting between them. CDR3 sequence (DNA): TGCAGTGCTAGCCAAGAGACCCAGTACTTC. Translated: CSASQETQYF.

This chain connects TRBV6-5 to TRBJ2-1, with D perhaps matching TRBD2 (6 bases). The CDR3 spans 15 residues. Germline loops: CDR1 MNHEY, CDR2 SVGAGI. Trimming pared 3 bases from V and 9 bases from J, leaving 18 bases between. The CDR3 region has the DNA TGTGCCAGCAGTTATCACTGGGGACCGGAGGGTGAGCAGTTCTTC. This gives the protein CASSYHWGPEGEQFF.

This clone has only one observation. Other nucleotide sequences in the sample specify the same CDR3. The rearrangement links TRBV29-1 to TRBJ2-7; the D gene is possibly TRBD2 (6 bases). Germline values: CDR1 SQVTM, CDR2 ANQGSEA. V was clipped by 3 bases and J by 3 bases, with 9 bases between them. CDR3 length equals 12 residues. CDR3 amino acids: CSVDNGSYEQYF. The CDR3 nucleotides are TGCAGCGTTGACAACGGGAGCTACGAGCAGTACTTC.

This clone has a single count. The rearrangement joins TRBV14 to TRBJ2-5; 7 nucleotides agree with TRBD1. The trim removed 6 bases at V and 4 bases at J, leaving 5 bases unmatched. There are 13 residues in the CDR3. Germline CDR1 and CDR2: SGHDN and FVKESK. The CDR3 coding sequence is TGTGCCAGCAGGCCTACAGGGGTAGAGACCCAGTACTTC. Protein product: CASRPTGVETQYF.

The V gene is TRBV6-6, the J gene TRBJ1-1; no definite D call. Looked up from germline, CDR1 is MNHNY and CDR2 is SVGAGI (reference sequence). V gave up 7 bases and J gave up 2 bases, with 14 bases separating them. The CDR3 spans 14 residues. The CDR3 loop is CASTGPQFNTEAFF. CDR3 DNA: TGTGCCAGCACCGGGCCTCAGTTCAACACTGAAGCTTTCTTT.